Below, 32 T cell receptor beta chains from the same sample are listed, as sequenced in a study of breast tumors, draining lymph nodes, adjacent tissues. The lymph nodes were axillary draining lymph nodes from breast cancer patients. TCRdb fed the multiplex PCR reads into MiXCR, producing one record per CDR3 protein. Seen here are about 130,000 distinct CDR3 sequences, about 20% observed once, and the top ten hold 2.2%. Sequencing used axillary lymph node tissue. These receptors were obtained from a female donor with breast cancer. Some clones in this sample may be carry-over from other donors' samples.

Of note for this clonotype: A read error may explain this, as a much larger clone is one base away. J is TRBJ1-3 and V is TRBV11-2; possible D gene TRBD1, 6 bases. V lost 0 bases and J lost 4, with 10 bases in between. Germline values: CDR1 SGHAT, CDR2 FQNNGV. The length of the CDR3 is 15 residues. The CDR3 here is CASSLDQGTGNTIYF. CDR3 coding DNA: TGTGCCAGCAGCTTAGATCAGGGGACGGGAAACACCATATATTTT.

This clonotype was recorded at least ten times. The rearrangement uses TRBV3-1 and TRBJ2-6; 12 bases align to TRBD1. Trimming took 5 bases from V and 0 from J; bases not matched to a gene: 5. Per germline, CDR1 LGHDT and CDR2 YNNKEL (reference sequence). This CDR3 spans 18 amino acids. CDR3: CASSFRDRGPSGANVLTF. DNA of the CDR3: TGTGCCAGCAGCTTCCGGGACAGGGGGCCCTCTGGGGCCAACGTCCTGACTTTC.

The chain couples TRBV18 to TRBJ1-2; 11 bases are shared with TRBD1. The CDR3 covers 14 residues. The ends lost 6 bases at V and 4 bases at J; junction bases unmatched: 4. Per germline, CDR1 KGHSH and CDR2 LQKENI. The CDR3 here is CASSTDRGLYGYTF. CDR3 DNA sequence: TGTGCCAGCTCTACGGACAGGGGGCTCTATGGCTACACCTTC.

This chain uses TRBV29-1 with TRBJ2-2, with TRBD1 as a possible D gene (5 bases). Germline CDR1 is SQVTM and CDR2 is ANQGSEA. Deletions cut 3 bases from V and 5 bases from J, with 16 bases between. CDR3 length: 15 residues. In DNA form, the CDR3 reads TGCAGCGTTGACAGCAGGGATAGACGGACCGGGGAGCTGTTTTTT. Translating gives CSVDSRDRRTGELFF.

This clonotype was seen repeatedly, ten times or more. The V call is TRBV20-1, the J call TRBJ1-6; D call uncertain. V lost 3 bases, J lost 10 bases, and 16 bases lay in between. The CDR3 runs 14 residues. Germline V gene sequence: CDR1 DFQATT, CDR2 SNEGSKA (reference sequence). CDR3 in DNA: TGCAGTGCTAGTGTTCCGGGGAATCGGTCACCCCTCCACTTT. As protein: CSASVPGNRSPLHF.

For this clonotype: Since a much larger clone is just one base distant, this may be a read error. Likely a read error: the CDR3 ends without its conserved phenylalanine or tryptophan. The chain combines TRBV7-8 with TRBJ1-5, with unresolved D. Trimming cost V 5 bases and J 3 bases, with 8 bases left between them. CDR3 length: 13 residues. Germline values: CDR1 SGHVS, CDR2 FQNEAQ. The CDR3 reads CASSAGSNQPQHL. CDR3 sequence (DNA): TGTGCCAGCAGCGCAGGATCCAATCAGCCCCAGCATCTT.

This clonotype showed up many times. This chain links TRBV6-5 with TRBJ2-7; D gene unclear. Germline lookup yields CDR1 MNHEY and CDR2 SVGAGI. The CDR3 loop spans 15 amino acids. Trimming pared 0 bases from V and 2 bases from J, leaving 11 bases between. The CDR3 region is CASSYSIGSAYEQYF. CDR3 DNA sequence: TGTGCCAGCAGTTACTCGATAGGGTCCGCCTACGAGCAGTACTTC.

This clonotype was seen at least ten times. This chain links TRBV20-1 with TRBJ2-7; TRBD2 agrees at 13 bases. The ends lost 6 bases at V and 4 bases at J; junction bases unmatched: 9. Germline V lookup: CDR1 DFQATT, CDR2 SNEGSKA (reference sequence). The CDR3 is 15 residues long. The CDR3 DNA sequence: TGCAGTGCAAGCGGGACTAGCGGGATTGGTTACGAGCAGTACTTC. Translated, it gives CSASGTSGIGYEQYF.

As to this clonotype: A single base separates this from a much larger clone, so it may be a read error. V gene TRBV9 combines with J gene TRBJ2-1; a weak D match, TRBD2 (5 bases). CDR1 is SGDLS and CDR2 is YYNGEE in the germline V gene. The CDR3 extends over 14 amino acids. The CDR3 here is CAGSTRAASGEQFF. As DNA, the CDR3 is TGTGCCGGCAGCACAAGGGCAGCGTCGGGGGAGCAGTTCTTC.

Concerning this clonotype itself: A much larger clonotype is one base distant, so this may be a read error. The V and J genes are TRBV2 and TRBJ2-7; D tentatively fits TRBD1 or TRBD2 (6 bases each). The V gene's germline CDR1 is SNHLY and CDR2 FYNNEI. CDR3 length: 12 residues. Trimming took 8 bases from V and 6 from J, leaving 14 bases between them. As DNA, the CDR3 is TGTGCCAGCCCGGGGGCTTCGGGCGAGCAGTACTTC. It is translated as CASPGASGEQYF.

Worth noting for this clonotype: A single base separates this from a much larger clone, so it may be a read error. The chain uses TRBV2 and TRBJ2-7; 7 nucleotides align to TRBD1. The CDR3 covers 15 residues. Germline V gene sequence: CDR1 SNHLY, CDR2 FYNNEI. CDR3 coding DNA: TGTGCCAGCAGTGACCTAGCCGACAGGGATTACGGGCAGTACTTC. Translating gives CASSDLADRDYGQYF.

Many counts were recorded for this clonotype. The chain is built from TRBV4-1 and TRBJ2-1; D is undetermined. V lost 1 base and J lost 6, with 4 bases in between. The germline V gene encodes CDR1 MGHRA and CDR2 YSYEKL. The CDR3 has 12 amino acids. The CDR3 here is CASSQVGNEQFF. CDR3 nucleotide sequence: TGCGCCAGCAGCCAAGTGGGCAATGAGCAGTTCTTC.

V and J are TRBV20-1 and TRBJ2-3, with 11 bases identical to TRBD2. The CDR3 totals 15 residues. The germline gives CDR1 DFQATT, CDR2 SNEGSKA (reference sequence). The V and J ends lost 4 bases and 4 bases, in that order; junction bases with no gene match: 7. CDR3 nucleotides: TGCAGTGCTACGTGGGCTAGCGGGAGGCCAGATACGCAGTATTTT. Residues: CSATWASGRPDTQYF.

This clonotype was seen only a few times. A much larger clone differs from this one at a single base, so this may be a read error. It is likely a read error, because the conserved phenylalanine at the end of the CDR3 is missing. The V call is TRBV20-1, the J call TRBJ2-1, with 9 bases fitting TRBD1. The germline V gene encodes CDR1 DFQATT and CDR2 SNEGSKA (reference sequence). This CDR3 has 13 amino acids. CDR3 amino acids: CRTGQGNYNEQFS. The CDR3 bases are TGCAGAACGGGACAGGGAAATTACAATGAGCAGTTCTCC.

At least ten counts were recorded for this clonotype. The V gene is TRBV28, the J gene TRBJ2-7; 8 bases map to TRBD1. Germline CDR1 MDHEN, CDR2 SYDVKM. The junction had 9 bases not matched to a gene; V was cut back by 2 bases and J by 3 bases. This CDR3 is 16 amino acids long. CDR3 protein: CASSLMPGTGDYEQYF. DNA of the CDR3: TGTGCCAGCAGTTTAATGCCAGGGACAGGAGACTACGAGCAGTACTTC.

J is TRBJ1-2 and V is TRBV28, with D uncertain. Trimming removed 7 bases at V and 8 bases at J, with 20 bases between. Germline CDR1 reads MDHEN; CDR2 reads SYDVKM. The CDR3 consists of 14 residues. The CDR3 DNA sequence: TGTGCCAGCACCCCTGGAGGCCACTCCTGGGGCTACACCTTC. This encodes CASTPGGHSWGYTF.

V usage is TRBV5-1 and J usage is TRBJ2-6, with D possibly matching TRBD1 (6 bases). This CDR3 has 14 residues. Germline-derived CDR1 and CDR2 are SGHRS and YFSETQ. V lost 4 bases to trimming and J lost 11 bases, with 16 bases between them. CDR3 residues: CASSPNRDPYVLTF. Written as DNA, the CDR3 is TGCGCCAGCAGCCCGAACAGGGACCCCTACGTCCTGACTTTC.

This clonotype was detected many times. The chain combines TRBV20-1 with TRBJ2-1, with a possible D match to TRBD2 (6 bases). This CDR3 region has 14 residues. V lost 6 bases and J lost 7, with 19 bases in between. Germline V gene data show CDR1 as DFQATT and CDR2 as SNEGSKA (reference sequence). CDR3 coding DNA: TGCAGTGCACCGACTAGTAGTTCTTCGAATGAGCAGTTCTTC. Residues: CSAPTSSSSNEQFF.

This clonotype was detected ten times or more. V is TRBV5-1 and J is TRBJ1-2; D gene ambiguous. Germline V gene data show CDR1 as SGHRS and CDR2 as YFSETQ. Trimming cost V 4 bases and J 3 bases, with 13 bases left between them. The CDR3 runs to 14 residues. CDR3 DNA sequence: TGCGCCAGCAGCCCAGGTGCGGATCACTATGGCTACACCTTC. Translation gives CASSPGADHYGYTF.

This clonotype was recorded at least ten times. J is TRBJ1-6 and V is TRBV2, with no clear D. Germline V gene data show CDR1 as SNHLY and CDR2 as FYNNEI. This CDR3 is 12 amino acids long. The germline V and J ends were trimmed by 4 bases and 9 bases, with 7 bases remaining between them. CDR3 bases: TGTGCCAGCAGTGGACCCCTTTCACCCCTCCACTTT. Its protein product is CASSGPLSPLHF.

In regard to this clonotype: This may arise from a read error, as a much more abundant clone is one base away. The chain uses TRBV4-1 and TRBJ2-3; maybe TRBD1 (6 bases). The germline CDR1 and CDR2 sequences are MGHRA and YSYEKL. Deletions cut 7 bases from V and 6 bases from J, with 20 bases between. The CDR3 runs 15 residues. The CDR3 spells CASNPGHKVLDTQYF. CDR3 coding DNA: TGCGCCAGCAACCCGGGACATAAAGTTCTCGATACGCAGTATTTT.

CDR3 region: CASSLLGTRVLEQYF. The CDR3 DNA reads as TGTGCCAGCAGTTTACTCGGGACTAGAGTTCTCGAGCAGTACTTC. The chain links TRBV28 to TRBJ2-7; 8 bases align to TRBD2. The CDR3 has 15 amino acids. Trimming cost V 2 bases and J 6 bases; bases outside gene matches: 9. CDR1 is MDHEN and CDR2 is SYDVKM in the germline V gene. Looking up the rest from reference TRBV28 and TRBJ2-7 gives the full variable domain: DVKVTQSSRYLVKRTGEKVFLECVQDMDHENMFWYRQDPGLGLRLIYFSYDVKMKEKGDIPEGYSVSREKKERFSLILESASTNQTSMYLCASSLLGTRVLEQYFGPGTRLTVT.

This clonotype was recorded many times. The chain links TRBV11-3 to TRBJ2-7; TRBD1 matches at 8 bases. CDR1 SGHNT and CDR2 YENEEA come from the germline V gene. The length of the CDR3 is 14 residues. Trimming cost V 1 base and J 4 bases; bases outside gene matches: 3. In DNA, the CDR3 is TGTGCCAGCAGCTTAGCAGGGGGCGAATACGAGCAGTACTTC. Translating gives CASSLAGGEYEQYF. Full variable domain (remainder filled in from reference TRBV11-3 and TRBJ2-7): EAGVVQSPRYKIIEKKQPVAFWCNPISGHNTLYWYLQNLGQGPELLIRYENEEAVDDSQLPKDRFSAERLKGVDSTLKIQPAELGDSAVYLCASSLAGGEYEQYFGPGTRLTVT.

In its sample, this clonotype was seen many times. The V gene is TRBV20-1, the J gene TRBJ2-5, with D possibly being TRBD1 (6 bases). V lost 3 bases and J lost 3, with 8 bases in between. The germline V gene encodes CDR1 DFQATT and CDR2 SNEGSKA (reference sequence). This CDR3 region has 12 residues. CDR3 region: CSARGAEETQYF. CDR3 nucleotide sequence: TGCAGTGCTAGGGGGGCGGAAGAGACCCAGTACTTC.

Details on this clonotype: A read error is possible here, since a much larger clone lies one base away. V is TRBV19 and J is TRBJ2-6; D is possibly TRBD1 (6 bases). The CDR3 length is 17 residues. Germline assignment: CDR1 LNHDA and CDR2 SQIVND (reference sequence). Trimming stripped 5 bases from V and 0 bases from J, with 14 bases between. The CDR3 DNA is TGTGCCAGTAGTCCCGGGGCAGGGGACTCTGGGGCCAACGTCCTGACTTTC. Protein product: CASSPGAGDSGANVLTF.

This clonotype was detected many times. This chain uses TRBV7-8 with TRBJ2-2; D may be TRBD2 (6 bases). Looked up from germline, CDR1 is SGHVS and CDR2 is FQNEAQ. V lost 1 base and J lost 0, with 12 bases in between. The CDR3 loop spans 17 amino acids. CDR3 sequence reads: CASSLGTLASNTGELFF. The CDR3 coding sequence is TGTGCCAGCAGCTTAGGTACACTAGCCTCGAACACCGGGGAGCTGTTTTTT.

Remarks on this clonotype: Possible read error: a much larger clone is one base away. This CDR3 reads CASMTPSNEQSF. The CDR3, as DNA: TGTGCCAGCATGACCCCCTCCAATGAGCAGTCCTTC. The chain combines TRBV6-5 with TRBJ2-1, with no clear D. This CDR3 region has 12 residues. Germline V gene data show CDR1 as MNHEY and CDR2 as SVGAGI.

This clonotype appeared many times. The chain carries TRBV7-8 and TRBJ2-2; 8 bases agree with TRBD1. Germline CDR1 and CDR2: SGHVS and FQNEAQ. The CDR3 contains 17 residues. The V and J ends lost 1 base and 4 bases, in that order; junction bases with no gene match: 8. The CDR3 spells CASSLEETGVGTGELFF. CDR3 DNA sequence: TGTGCCAGCAGCTTAGAGGAGACAGGGGTGGGCACCGGGGAGCTGTTTTTT.

This clonotype was seen repeatedly, ten times or more. The genes are TRBV2 and TRBJ2-5; perhaps TRBD1 as D (5 bases). The germline V and J ends were trimmed by 4 bases and 2 bases, with 14 bases remaining between them. The germline V gene encodes CDR1 SNHLY and CDR2 FYNNEI. CDR3 length: 15 amino acids. The CDR3 bases are TGTGCCAGCAGTGCTCTGGGGCGATCACAAGAGACCCAGTACTTC. Translating it yields CASSALGRSQETQYF. The entire variable domain, with the rest obtained from reference TRBV2 and TRBJ2-5, is as follows: EPEVTQTPSHQVTQMGQEVILRCVPISNHLYFYWYRQILGQKVEFLVSFYNNEISEKSEIFDDQFSVERPDGSNFTLKIRSTKLEDSAMYFCASSALGRSQETQYFGPGTRLLVL.

This rearrangement joins TRBV4-1 to TRBJ2-1, with D possibly being TRBD2 (6 bases). V shed 3 bases and J shed 0 bases, with 21 bases lying between them. Germline CDR1 reads MGHRA; CDR2 reads YSYEKL. The CDR3 contains 19 residues. CDR3 amino acids: CASSQSGPAEGCSYNEQFF. The CDR3 DNA reads TGCGCCAGCAGCCAGTCGGGACCAGCGGAGGGGTGCTCCTACAATGAGCAGTTCTTC.

On this clonotype itself: This may be a read error: a much more frequent sequence differs by one nucleotide. The V gene is TRBV20-1, the J gene TRBJ2-3; 8 bases match TRBD1. Germline loops: CDR1 DFQATT, CDR2 SNEGSKA (reference sequence). This CDR3 comprises 13 residues. Losses at the gene ends were 8 bases for V and 2 bases for J; bases not matched to a gene: 6. The CDR3 DNA follows: TGCAGTTCCAGGACAGGGCCCACAGATACGCAGTATTTT. It translates to CSSRTGPTDTQYF.

This clonotype was recorded many times. The genes are TRBV6-1 and TRBJ2-7; a possible D gene is TRBD1 (5 bases). V was pared by 1 base and J by 3 bases, with 10 bases between. Germline V gene sequence: CDR1 MNHNS, CDR2 SASEGT. There are 14 residues in the CDR3. In nucleotides, the CDR3 is TGTGCCAGCAGTGAAGTACAGGTATTCTACGAGCAGTACTTC. Protein product: CASSEVQVFYEQYF.